This T cell receptor (beta chain) was found in a study of OX40 agonist ivuxolimab in advanced cancers. V lost 5 bases and J lost 7; bases outside the gene matches: 2. This CDR3 is built from 12 residues. Germline assignment: CDR1 LNHDA and CDR2 SQIVND (reference sequence). A note on this clone: What it binds is unknown.

General study findings and limits: At doses 0.1 to 3.0 mg/kg, CD4+ and CD8+ clones expanded. Antigen specificity of clonally expanded peripheral T cells was not established.

Assay: immunoSEQ multiplex PCR; the TCRdb copy retains only in-frame clones and omits some. The table lists about 65,000 clones, around nine tenths of them singletons, with less than 0.4% in the top ten. This receptor was obtained from an adult with an advanced solid tumor such as melanoma, head and neck, liver or kidney cancer. The specimen comprised CD4+ or CD8+ T cells sorted from blood, sampled in a trial of the OX40 agonist ivuxolimab. The chain links TRBV19 to TRBJ2-4; 7 nucleotides line up with TRBD1. DNA of the CDR3: TGTGCCAGTAGTGAGGGGGCGAACATTCAGTACTTC. This encodes CASSEGANIQYF.